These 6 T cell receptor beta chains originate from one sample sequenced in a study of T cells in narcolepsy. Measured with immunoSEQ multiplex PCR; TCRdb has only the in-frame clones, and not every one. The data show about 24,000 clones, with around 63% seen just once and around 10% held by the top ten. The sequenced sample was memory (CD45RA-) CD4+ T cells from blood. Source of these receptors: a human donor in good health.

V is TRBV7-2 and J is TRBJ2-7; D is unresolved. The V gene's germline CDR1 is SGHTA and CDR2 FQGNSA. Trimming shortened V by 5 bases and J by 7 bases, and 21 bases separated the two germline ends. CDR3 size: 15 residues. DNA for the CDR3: TGTGCCAGCAGCCGTTCCGATAGGTTGTCGTCGGAGCAGTACTTC. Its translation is CASSRSDRLSSEQYF.

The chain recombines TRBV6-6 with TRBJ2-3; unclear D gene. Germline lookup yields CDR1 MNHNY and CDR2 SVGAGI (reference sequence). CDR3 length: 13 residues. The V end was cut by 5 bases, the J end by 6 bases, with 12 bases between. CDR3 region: CASSPLLGDTQYF. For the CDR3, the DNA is TGTGCCAGCAGTCCCCTGTTGGGGGATACGCAGTATTTT.

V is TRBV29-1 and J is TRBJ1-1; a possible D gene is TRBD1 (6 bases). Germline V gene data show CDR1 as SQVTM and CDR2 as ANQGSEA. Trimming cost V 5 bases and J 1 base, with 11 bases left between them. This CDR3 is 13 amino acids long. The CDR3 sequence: CSVKWTENTEAFF. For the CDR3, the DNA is TGCAGCGTTAAATGGACAGAGAACACTGAAGCTTTCTTT. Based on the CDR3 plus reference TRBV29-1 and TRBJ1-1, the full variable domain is SAVISQKPSRDICQRGTSLTIQCQVDSQVTMMFWYRQQPGQSLTLIATANQGSEATYESGFVIDKFPISRPNLTFSTLTVSNMSPEDSSIYLCSVKWTENTEAFFGQGTRLTVV.

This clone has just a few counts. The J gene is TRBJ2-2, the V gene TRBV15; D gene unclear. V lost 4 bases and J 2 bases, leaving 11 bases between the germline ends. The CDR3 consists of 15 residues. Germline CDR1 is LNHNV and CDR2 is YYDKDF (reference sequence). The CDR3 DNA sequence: TGTGCCACCAGCACCCCCCTCGCCAACACCGGGGAGCTGTTTTTT. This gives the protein CATSTPLANTGELFF.

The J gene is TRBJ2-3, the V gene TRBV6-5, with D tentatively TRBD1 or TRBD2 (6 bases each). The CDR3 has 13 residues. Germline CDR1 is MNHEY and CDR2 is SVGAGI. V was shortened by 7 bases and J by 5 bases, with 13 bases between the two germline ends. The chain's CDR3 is CASKRGARDTQYF. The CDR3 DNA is TGTGCCAGCAAAAGGGGGGCGAGAGATACGCAGTATTTT.

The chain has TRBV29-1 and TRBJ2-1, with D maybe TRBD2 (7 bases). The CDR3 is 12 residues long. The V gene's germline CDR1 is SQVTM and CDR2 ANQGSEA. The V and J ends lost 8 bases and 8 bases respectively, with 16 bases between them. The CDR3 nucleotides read TGCAGCTCACGACGGGGGGCGGATGAGCAGTTCTTC. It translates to CSSRRGADEQFF.